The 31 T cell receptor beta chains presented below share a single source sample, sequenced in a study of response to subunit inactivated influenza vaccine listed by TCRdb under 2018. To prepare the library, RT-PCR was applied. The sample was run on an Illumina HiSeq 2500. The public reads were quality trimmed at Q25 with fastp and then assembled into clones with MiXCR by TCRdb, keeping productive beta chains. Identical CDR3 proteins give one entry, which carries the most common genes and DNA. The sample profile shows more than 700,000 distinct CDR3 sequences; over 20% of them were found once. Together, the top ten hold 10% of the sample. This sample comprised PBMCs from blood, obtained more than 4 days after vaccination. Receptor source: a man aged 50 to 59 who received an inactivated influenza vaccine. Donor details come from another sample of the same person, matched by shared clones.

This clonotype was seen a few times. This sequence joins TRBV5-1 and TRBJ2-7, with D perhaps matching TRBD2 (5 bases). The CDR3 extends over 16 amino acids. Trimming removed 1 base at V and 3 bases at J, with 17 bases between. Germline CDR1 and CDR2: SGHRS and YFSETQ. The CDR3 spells CASSLRGESPIYEQYF. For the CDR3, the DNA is TGCGCCAGCAGCTTGCGGGGTGAGAGCCCCATCTACGAGCAGTACTTC.

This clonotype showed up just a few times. The CDR3: CATWGNSAYEQYF. Here the CDR3 DNA reads TGTGCCACCTGGGGGAATAGTGCCTACGAGCAGTACTTC. The J gene is TRBJ2-7, the V gene TRBV28; D may match TRBD1 or TRBD2 (5 bases each). CDR3 length: 13 amino acids. Per germline, CDR1 MDHEN and CDR2 SYDVKM. Trimming cost V 10 bases and J 2 bases, with 15 bases left between them.

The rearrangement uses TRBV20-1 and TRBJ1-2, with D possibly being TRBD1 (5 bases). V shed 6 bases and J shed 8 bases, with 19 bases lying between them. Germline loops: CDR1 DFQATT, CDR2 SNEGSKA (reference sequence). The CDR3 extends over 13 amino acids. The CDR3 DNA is TGCAGTGCCTACACCCGGGGGGGTCAAGGCTACACCTTC. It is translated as CSAYTRGGQGYTF.

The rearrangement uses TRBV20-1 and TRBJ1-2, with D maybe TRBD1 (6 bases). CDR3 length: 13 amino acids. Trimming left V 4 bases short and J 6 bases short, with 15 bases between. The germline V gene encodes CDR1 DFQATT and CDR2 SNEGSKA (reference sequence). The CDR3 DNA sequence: TGCAGTGCTAAGGGGGACGGTGTCGATGGCTACACCTTC. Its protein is CSAKGDGVDGYTF.

Here the CDR3 reads CASSYYGQVSYNEQFF. Here the CDR3 DNA reads TGTGCCAGCAGTTACTACGGACAGGTCTCCTACAATGAGCAGTTCTTC. The chain joins TRBV6-2 or TRBV6-3 to TRBJ2-1; the match to TRBD1 covers 7 bases. The trim removed 1 base at V and 0 bases at J, leaving 3 bases unmatched. Per the germline V gene, CDR1 is MNHEY and CDR2 is SVGEGT. The CDR3 has 16 amino acids.

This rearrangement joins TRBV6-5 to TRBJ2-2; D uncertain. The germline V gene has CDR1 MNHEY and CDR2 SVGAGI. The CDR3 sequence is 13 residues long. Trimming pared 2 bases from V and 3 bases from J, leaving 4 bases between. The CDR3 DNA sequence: TGTGCCAGCAGTTACAAATACACCGGGGAGCTGTTTTTT. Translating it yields CASSYKYTGELFF.

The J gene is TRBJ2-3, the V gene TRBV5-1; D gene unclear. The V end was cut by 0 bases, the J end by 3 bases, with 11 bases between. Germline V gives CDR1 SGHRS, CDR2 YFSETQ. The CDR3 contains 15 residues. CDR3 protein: CASSLAAKGTDTQYF. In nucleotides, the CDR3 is TGCGCCAGCAGCTTGGCCGCGAAGGGAACAGATACGCAGTATTTT.

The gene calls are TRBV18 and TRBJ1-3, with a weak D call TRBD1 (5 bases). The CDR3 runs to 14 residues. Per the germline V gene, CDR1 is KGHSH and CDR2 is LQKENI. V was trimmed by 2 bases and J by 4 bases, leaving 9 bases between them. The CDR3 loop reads CASSPKGKGNTIYF. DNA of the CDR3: TGTGCCAGCTCACCAAAGGGGAAAGGAAACACCATATATTTT. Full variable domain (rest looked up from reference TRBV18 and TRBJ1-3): NAGVMQNPRHLVRRRGQEARLRCSPMKGHSHVYWYRQLPEEGLKFMVYLQKENIIDESGMPKERFSAEFPKEGPSILRIQQVVRGDSAAYFCASSPKGKGNTIYFGEGSWLTVV.

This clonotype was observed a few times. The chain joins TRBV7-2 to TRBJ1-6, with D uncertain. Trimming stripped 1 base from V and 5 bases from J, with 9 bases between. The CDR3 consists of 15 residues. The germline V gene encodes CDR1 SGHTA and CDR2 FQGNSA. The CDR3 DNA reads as TGTGCCAGCAGCTTAGAGGCGGGAGATAATTCACCCCTCCACTTT. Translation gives CASSLEAGDNSPLHF.

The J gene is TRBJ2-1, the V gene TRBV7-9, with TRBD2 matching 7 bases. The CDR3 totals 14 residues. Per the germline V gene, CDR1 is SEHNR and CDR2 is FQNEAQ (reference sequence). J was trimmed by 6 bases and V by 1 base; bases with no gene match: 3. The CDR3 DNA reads TGTGCCAGCAGCTTAGAACTAGCGTTCAATGAGCAGTTCTTC. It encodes CASSLELAFNEQFF.

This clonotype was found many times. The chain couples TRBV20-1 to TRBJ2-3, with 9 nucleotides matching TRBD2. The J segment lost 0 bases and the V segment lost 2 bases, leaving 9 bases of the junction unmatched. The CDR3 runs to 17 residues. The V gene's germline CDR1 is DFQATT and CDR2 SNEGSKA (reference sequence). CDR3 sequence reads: CSARRWSSGVSTDTQYF. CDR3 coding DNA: TGCAGTGCTAGAAGGTGGTCTAGCGGGGTTAGCACAGATACGCAGTATTTT.

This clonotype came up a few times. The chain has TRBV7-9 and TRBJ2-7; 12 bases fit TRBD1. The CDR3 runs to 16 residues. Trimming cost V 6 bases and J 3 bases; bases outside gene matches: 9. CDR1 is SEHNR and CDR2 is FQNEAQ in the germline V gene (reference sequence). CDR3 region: CASREAGTGGLYEQYF. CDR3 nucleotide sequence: TGTGCCAGCAGGGAGGCCGGGACAGGGGGCCTCTACGAGCAGTACTTC.

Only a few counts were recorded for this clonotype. In nucleotides, the CDR3 is TGTGCCAGCAGTTTATCACTCGACAGTGTCCCTGAAGCTTTCTTT. Encoded protein: CASSLSLDSVPEAFF. The chain uses TRBV27 and TRBJ1-1, with D possibly TRBD1 on 5 matching bases. From germline, CDR1 is MNHEY and CDR2 SMNVEV (reference sequence). CDR3 length: 15 amino acids. Trimming removed 0 bases at V and 6 bases at J, with 14 bases between.

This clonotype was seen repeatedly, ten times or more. CDR3 amino acids: CASSSGLAGSSRVSGANVLTF. In DNA form, the CDR3 reads TGTGCCAGCAGCTCGGGACTAGCGGGGTCCTCCCGAGTCTCTGGGGCCAACGTCCTGACTTTC. The chain employs TRBV7-9 and TRBJ2-6, with 13 bases fitting TRBD2. Trimming took 4 bases from V and 0 from J; bases not matched to a gene: 12. The length of the CDR3 is 21 residues. CDR1 SEHNR and CDR2 FQNEAQ come from the germline V gene (reference sequence).

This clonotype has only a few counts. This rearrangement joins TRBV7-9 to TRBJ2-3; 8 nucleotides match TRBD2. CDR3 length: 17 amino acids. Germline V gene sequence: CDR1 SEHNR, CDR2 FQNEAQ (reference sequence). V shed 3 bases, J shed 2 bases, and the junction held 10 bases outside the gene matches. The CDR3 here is CASSFTVAGTFTDTQYF. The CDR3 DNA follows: TGTGCCAGCAGCTTTACAGTAGCGGGGACTTTCACAGATACGCAGTATTTT.

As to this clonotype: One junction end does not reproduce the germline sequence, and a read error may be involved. The CDR3 sequence: CASIQARTSNSHNEQFF. DNA of the CDR3: TGTGCCAGCATCCAAGCAAGGACTAGCAATAGCCACAATGAGCAGTTCTTC. V gene TRBV14 combines with J gene TRBJ2-1, with 8 bases lining up with TRBD2. Germline CDR1 and CDR2: SGHDN and FVKESK. This CDR3 spans 17 amino acids.

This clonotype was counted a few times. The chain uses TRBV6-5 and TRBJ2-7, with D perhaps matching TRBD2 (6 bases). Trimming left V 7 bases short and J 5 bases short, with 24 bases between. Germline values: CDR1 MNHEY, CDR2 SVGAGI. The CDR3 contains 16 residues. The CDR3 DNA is TGTGCCAGCACTTCGGCTGTGGAGGGACTCCGCCACGAGCAGTACTTC. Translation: CASTSAVEGLRHEQYF.

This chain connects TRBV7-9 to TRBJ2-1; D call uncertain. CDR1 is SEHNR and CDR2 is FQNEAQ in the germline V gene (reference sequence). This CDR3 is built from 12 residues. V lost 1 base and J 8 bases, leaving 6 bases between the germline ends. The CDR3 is CASSLGHYEQFF. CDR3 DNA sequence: TGTGCCAGCAGCTTAGGCCACTATGAGCAGTTCTTC.

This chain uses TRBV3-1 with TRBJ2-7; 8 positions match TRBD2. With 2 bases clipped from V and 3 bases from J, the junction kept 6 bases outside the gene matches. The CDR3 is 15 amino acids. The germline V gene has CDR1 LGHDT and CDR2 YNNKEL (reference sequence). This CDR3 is CASSQPGGNYYEQYF. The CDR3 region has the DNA TGTGCCAGCAGCCAACCGGGAGGGAACTACTACGAGCAGTACTTC.

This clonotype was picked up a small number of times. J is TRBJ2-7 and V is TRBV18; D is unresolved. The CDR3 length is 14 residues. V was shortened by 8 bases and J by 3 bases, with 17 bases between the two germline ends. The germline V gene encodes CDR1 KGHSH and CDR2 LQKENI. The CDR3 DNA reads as TGTGCCAGCGGATTTGGACGAGGCTTCTACGAGCAGTACTTC. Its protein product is CASGFGRGFYEQYF.

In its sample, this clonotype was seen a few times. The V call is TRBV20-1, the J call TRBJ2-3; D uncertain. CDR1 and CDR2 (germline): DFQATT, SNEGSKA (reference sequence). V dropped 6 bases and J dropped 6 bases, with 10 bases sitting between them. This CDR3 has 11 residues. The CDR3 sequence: CSADVIDTQYF. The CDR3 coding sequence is TGCAGTGCGGACGTAATCGATACGCAGTATTTT.

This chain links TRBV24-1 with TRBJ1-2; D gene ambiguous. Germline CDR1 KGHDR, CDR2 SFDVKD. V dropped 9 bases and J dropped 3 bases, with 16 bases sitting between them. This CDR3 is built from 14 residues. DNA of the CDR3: TGTGCCACCTCCACAGAGATGCTCGACTATGGCTACACCTTC. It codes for CATSTEMLDYGYTF.

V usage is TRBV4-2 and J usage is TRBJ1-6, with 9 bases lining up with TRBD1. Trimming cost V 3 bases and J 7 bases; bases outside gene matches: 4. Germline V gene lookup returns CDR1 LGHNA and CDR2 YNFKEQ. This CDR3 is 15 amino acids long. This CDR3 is CASSQVGQGNSPLHF. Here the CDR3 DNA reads TGTGCCAGCAGCCAGGTCGGACAGGGGAATTCACCCCTCCACTTT.

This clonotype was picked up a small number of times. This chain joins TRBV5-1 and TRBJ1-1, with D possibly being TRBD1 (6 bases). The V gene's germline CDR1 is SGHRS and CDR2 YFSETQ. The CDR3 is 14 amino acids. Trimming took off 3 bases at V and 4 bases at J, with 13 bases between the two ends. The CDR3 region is CASSSPDRATEAFF. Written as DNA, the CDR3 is TGCGCCAGCAGCTCGCCGGACAGAGCCACTGAAGCTTTCTTT.

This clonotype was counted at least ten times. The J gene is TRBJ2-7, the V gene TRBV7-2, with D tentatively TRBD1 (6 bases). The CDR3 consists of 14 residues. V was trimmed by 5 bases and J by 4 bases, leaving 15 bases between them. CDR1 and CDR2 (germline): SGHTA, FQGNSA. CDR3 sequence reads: CASSPYATGYEQYF. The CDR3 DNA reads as TGTGCCAGCAGCCCTTACGCGACAGGTTACGAGCAGTACTTC.

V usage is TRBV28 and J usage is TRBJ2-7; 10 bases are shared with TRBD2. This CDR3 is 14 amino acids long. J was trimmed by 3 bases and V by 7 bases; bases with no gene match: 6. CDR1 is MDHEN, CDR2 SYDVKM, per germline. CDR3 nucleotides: TGTGCCAGCATTGGGCTAGCGGGGGACTACGAGCAGTACTTC. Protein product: CASIGLAGDYEQYF.

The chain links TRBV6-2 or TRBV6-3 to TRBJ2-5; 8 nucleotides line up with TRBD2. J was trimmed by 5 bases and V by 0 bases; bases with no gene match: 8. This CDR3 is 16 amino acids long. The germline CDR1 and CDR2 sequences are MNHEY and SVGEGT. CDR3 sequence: CASSYSPAGDQETQYF. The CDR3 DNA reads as TGTGCCAGCAGTTACTCGCCAGCGGGGGATCAGGAGACCCAGTACTTC.

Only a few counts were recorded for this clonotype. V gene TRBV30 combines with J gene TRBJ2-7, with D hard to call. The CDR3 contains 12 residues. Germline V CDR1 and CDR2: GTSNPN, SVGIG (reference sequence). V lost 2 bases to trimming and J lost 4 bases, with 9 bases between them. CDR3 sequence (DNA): TGTGCCTGGAGTCTGGGCAGTTACGAGCAGTACTTC. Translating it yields CAWSLGSYEQYF.

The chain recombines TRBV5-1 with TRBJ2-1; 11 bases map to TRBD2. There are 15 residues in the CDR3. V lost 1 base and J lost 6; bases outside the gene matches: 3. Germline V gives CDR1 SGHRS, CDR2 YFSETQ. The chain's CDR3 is CASSLLAGGFNEQFF. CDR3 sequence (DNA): TGCGCCAGCAGCTTGTTAGCGGGAGGGTTCAATGAGCAGTTCTTC.

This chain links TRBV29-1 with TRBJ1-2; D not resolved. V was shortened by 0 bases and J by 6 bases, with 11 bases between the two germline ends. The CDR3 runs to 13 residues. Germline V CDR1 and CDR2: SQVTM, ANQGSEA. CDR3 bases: TGCAGCGTTGAAGATTGGGTTCTCGATGGCTACACCTTC. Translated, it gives CSVEDWVLDGYTF. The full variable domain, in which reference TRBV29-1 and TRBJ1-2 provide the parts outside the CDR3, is SAVISQKPSRDICQRGTSLTIQCQVDSQVTMMFWYRQQPGQSLTLIATANQGSEATYESGFVIDKFPISRPNLTFSTLTVSNMSPEDSSIYLCSVEDWVLDGYTFGSGTRLTVV.

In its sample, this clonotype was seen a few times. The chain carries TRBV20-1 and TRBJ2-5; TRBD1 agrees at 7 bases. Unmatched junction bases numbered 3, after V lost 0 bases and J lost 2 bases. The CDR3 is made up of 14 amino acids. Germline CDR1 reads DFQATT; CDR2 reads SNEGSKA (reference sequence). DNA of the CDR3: TGCAGTGCTAGAGATTGGGGACAGCAAGAGACCCAGTACTTC. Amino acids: CSARDWGQQETQYF.